This record covers a single T cell receptor (beta chain). RNA in amounts of roughly 0.45 to 1 ug was reverse transcribed with random hexamers. Amplification of TCR beta CDR3 by immunoSEQ multiplex PCR spanned 54 Vbeta and 13 Jbeta. TCRdb itself ran the immunoSEQ multiplex PCR reads through MiXCR, one entry per CDR3 protein. The sample holds more than 70,000 distinct CDR3 sequences, approximately 92% seen once. The data originate from a study of CD8 T cells in Susac syndrome. The individuals used as controls were healthy donors who had been matched for both age and sex. Purification of the CD8+ and CD4+ T cells relied on negative isolation, and TEMRA cells underwent FACS enrichment. The sample comprised CD8+ T cells from PBMCs. This TCR was sampled from a human donor in good health.

Here the CDR3 reads CAISVMEVYEQYF. CDR3 DNA sequence: TGTGCCATCAGTGTAATGGAGGTCTACGAGCAGTACTTC. The rearrangement joins TRBV10-3 to TRBJ2-7, with a possible D match to TRBD2 (5 bases). CDR3 length equals 13 residues. Deletions cut 4 bases from V and 3 bases from J, with 10 bases between. The germline gives CDR1 ENHRY, CDR2 SYGVKD.